This T cell receptor beta chain was obtained from a study of a mutant IDH1 vaccine in newly diagnosed glioma. Time point reported: week 11, during vaccination. Every vaccine dose comprised 300 ug of mutant IDH1 20-mer peptide plus topical imiquimod. Comment on this clone: Antigen unknown.

Assay used: immunoSEQ multiplex PCR; TCRdb lists only in-frame clones, some missing. The table lists around 120,000 clones, around 80% of them singletons. This receptor was taken from a man between 40 and 49 years old with glioma. Sequencing used PBMCs, obtained from a glioma patient whose treatment included an IDH1 peptide vaccine.

CDR3 residues: CASSYTLTDTQYF. CDR3 coding DNA: TGTGCCAGCAGCTACACTTTGACAGATACGCAGTATTTT. V gene TRBV7-6 combines with J gene TRBJ2-3; D not certain. The CDR3 covers 13 residues. The germline CDR1 and CDR2 sequences are SGHVS and FNYEAQ. V lost 4 bases and J lost 3, with 8 bases in between.